This T cell receptor beta chain was profiled in a study of cytomegalovirus exposure and HLA in healthy donors. Notes on the study in general: Several of the most significant clusters were apparently associated with common viral pathogens in a later analysis. TCR beta sequences reportedly predicted the HLA-A and HLA-B alleles of most subjects accurately. Across donors, sequencing depth was assumed by presence/absence analyses to be roughly uniform.

This PCR relied on a set of 60 Vbeta primers and 13 Jbeta primers. Data came from immunoSEQ multiplex PCR; TCRdb stores just in-frame clones and leaves some out. The table has roughly 190,000 clones, around three quarters seen once. In its sample, this clone was seen a few times. The antigen is undetermined. Germline V lookup: CDR1 MNHEY, CDR2 SVGAGI. Trimming stripped 8 bases from V and 3 bases from J, with 18 bases between. The CDR3 sequence is 15 residues long. The TCR was taken from a woman in her forties or fifties in good health and CMV-seronegative. Sequenced sample: PBMCs. This chain links TRBV6-5 with TRBJ2-3; a weak D match, TRBD2 (6 bases). Here the CDR3 DNA reads TGTGCCAGCCGGGGGTATCGGGGATTAACAGATACGCAGTATTTT. Translation: CASRGYRGLTDTQYF.